This TCR beta chain comes out of a study of T cells in localized non-small cell lung cancer. Study results and limitations: Sequencing, confined to only one tumor region, leaves heterogeneity possible. Patients showing higher blood T cell density tended to see longer overall survival. Uninvolved adjacent lung showed higher T cell clonality than tumor. Appearances in adjacent lung were noted for a median approximately 61 of the top 100 tumor clones.

In regard to this clone: The target antigen is unknown.

TCRdb keeps only in-frame clones here, not all; method: immunoSEQ multiplex PCR. Of 15,000 to 20,000 clones in the sample, roughly 90% were seen once. This material consisted of peripheral blood, taken before any cancer treatment. The source of this sequence is a female donor of 60 years or more with stage III squamous cell lung carcinoma.

The CDR3 protein is CASSLTPGRSDTQYF. The CDR3 nucleotides are TGTGCCAGCAGCTTAACTCCGGGGCGGTCAGATACGCAGTATTTT. The rearrangement links TRBV7-9 to TRBJ2-3; D could derive from TRBD1 or TRBD2 (5 bases each). Germline loops: CDR1 SEHNR, CDR2 FQNEAQ (reference sequence). The V gene lost 2 bases and the J gene lost 4 bases, with 13 bases spanning the gap. CDR3 length: 15 amino acids.